This T cell receptor (beta chain) was profiled in a study of human T cells and chemical hapten exposure. The time point was: patch test 1, 2 weeks after DPC sensitization. Treatment here: therapeutic diphenylcyclopropenone sensitization with weekly scalp DPC. This CDR3 comprises 15 residues. Deletions cut 2 bases from V and 1 base from J, with 10 bases between. From germline, CDR1 is SGHVS and CDR2 FNYEAQ. TCRdb re-called the RACE reads with MiXCR, one entry per CDR3 protein. This table holds about 70,000 distinct CDR3 sequences, approximately 9.8% found once. The clonotype comes from a middle-aged woman with alopecia areata. Some clones in this sample may be carry-over from other donors' samples. The sample here was whole blood, taken in connection with sensitization to the hapten diphenylcyclopropenone (DPC). The chain is built from TRBV7-6 and TRBJ2-3, with a weak D call TRBD2 (6 bases). In DNA, the CDR3 is TGTGCCAGCAGCTTAAGGAGGGCGGGCACAGATACGCAGTATTTT. Residues: CASSLRRAGTDTQYF.